One sample yielded the 27 T cell receptor beta chains listed below, sequenced in a study of blood T cell repertoires in COVID-19 (dated by TCRdb to the early 2020s). The library was generated by the immunoSEQ multiplex PCR assay. What TCRdb holds here is the immuneACCESS table cut down to in-frame rearrangements. Part of the clones is not present; checked against another copy, under half of the missing clones reflect an unresolved V gene, and the others are unexplained. Present in this sample are about 220,000 clones, roughly 88% of which were seen just once. The ten largest account for 9.5% to 10% of the sample. Input material: peripheral blood. The receptors stem from a man aged 50 to 60 with active or convalescent COVID-19.

The rearrangement joins TRBV7-2 to TRBJ1-6, with D possibly matching TRBD1 (5 bases). The CDR3 length is 13 residues. Germline CDR1 is SGHTA and CDR2 is FQGNSA. V gave up 3 bases and J gave up 11 bases, with 11 bases separating them. CDR3 in DNA: TGTGCCAGCAGCTTTCAGGGTAAAACACCCCTCCACTTT. It is translated as CASSFQGKTPLHF.

The chain has TRBV28 and TRBJ1-6, with 7 positions matching TRBD1. Trimming took 6 bases from V and 10 from J; bases not matched to a gene: 3. The V gene's germline CDR1 is MDHEN and CDR2 SYDVKM. The CDR3 has 12 amino acids. This CDR3 reads CASRGGISPLHF. DNA of the CDR3: TGTGCCAGCAGAGGGGGCATCTCACCCCTCCACTTT. Variable domain in full (rest from reference TRBV28 and TRBJ1-6): DVKVTQSSRYLVKRTGEKVFLECVQDMDHENMFWYRQDPGLGLRLIYFSYDVKMKEKGDIPEGYSVSREKKERFSLILESASTNQTSMYLCASRGGISPLHFGNGTRLTVT.

This chain connects TRBV4-3 to TRBJ2-1; 7 bases are a match to TRBD1. In germline, CDR1 is LGHNA, CDR2 YSLEER. V shed 0 bases and J 3 bases; nucleotides not matched to a gene: 11. The CDR3 is made up of 18 amino acids. The CDR3 DNA reads TGCGCCAGCAGCCAAGAGACAGGGCGGGCAAGAGGCTACAATGAGCAGTTCTTC. This codes for CASSQETGRARGYNEQFF.

A single count supports this clone. The rearrangement joins TRBV6-2 or TRBV6-3 to TRBJ2-7; D may be TRBD1 (6 bases). V lost 2 bases and J lost 3, with 14 bases in between. This CDR3 region has 15 residues. Germline CDR1 MNHEY, CDR2 SVGEGT. The CDR3 sequence is CASSYPPTGHYEQYV. The CDR3 nucleotides read TGTGCCAGCAGTTACCCGCCGACAGGACACTACGAGCAGTACGTC.

The chain recombines TRBV18 with TRBJ1-1; 10 bases match TRBD1. CDR1 is KGHSH, CDR2 LQKENI, per germline. Unmatched junction bases numbered 6, after V lost 6 bases and J lost 5 bases. The CDR3 sequence is 14 residues long. CDR3 loop: CASSGDRGYTEAFF. As DNA, the CDR3 is TGTGCCAGCTCGGGGGACAGGGGTTATACTGAAGCTTTCTTT. The complete variable domain, with remaining parts taken from reference TRBV18 and TRBJ1-1, reads NAGVMQNPRHLVRRRGQEARLRCSPMKGHSHVYWYRQLPEEGLKFMVYLQKENIIDESGMPKERFSAEFPKEGPSILRIQQVVRGDSAAYFCASSGDRGYTEAFFGQGTRLTVV.

V gene TRBV10-3 combines with J gene TRBJ1-4; perhaps TRBD1 as D (6 bases). CDR1 ENHRY and CDR2 SYGVKD come from the germline V gene. This CDR3 comprises 14 residues. V was clipped by 7 bases and J by 0 bases, with 9 bases between them. DNA for the CDR3: TGTGCCATCACTAGGGGGTCAACTAATGAAAAACTGTTTTTT. Translating gives CAITRGSTNEKLFF.

This clone was seen once. The chain recombines TRBV28 with TRBJ1-1, with D possibly TRBD1 on 6 matching bases. CDR1 MDHEN and CDR2 SYDVKM come from the germline V gene. There are 17 residues in the CDR3. V lost 5 bases and J 0 bases, leaving 19 bases between the germline ends. CDR3 sequence (DNA): TGTGCCAGCAGTCCCCCCGGACAGAGCAGAATGAACACTGAAGCTTTCTTT. Translated, it gives CASSPPGQSRMNTEAFF.

V usage is TRBV5-6 and J usage is TRBJ1-4; TRBD1 matches 7 bases. In germline, CDR1 is SGHDT, CDR2 YYEEEE. V shed 3 bases and J 5 bases; nucleotides not matched to a gene: 13. The CDR3 has 17 residues. This CDR3 reads CASSYWMRDSLNEKLFF. The CDR3 region has the DNA TGTGCCAGCAGCTACTGGATGAGGGACAGCCTGAATGAAAAACTGTTTTTT.

The chain is built from TRBV7-3 and TRBJ1-1, with D possibly being TRBD1 (5 bases). The CDR3 is 13 residues long. V lost 0 bases, J lost 6 bases, and 8 bases lay in between. The germline V gene has CDR1 SGHTA and CDR2 FQGTGA. DNA for the CDR3: TGTGCCAGCAGCTTAACCAGGGAGGCTGAAGCTTTCTTT. As protein: CASSLTREAEAFF.

The table lists this clone with many counts. The rearrangement links TRBV11-2 to TRBJ2-2; D uncertain. Per germline, CDR1 SGHAT and CDR2 FQNNGV. The CDR3 covers 13 residues. Trimming removed 4 bases at V and 1 base at J, with 4 bases between. CDR3 sequence (DNA): TGTGCCAGCAGCTCGGTGAACACCGGGGAGCTGTTTTTT. Its protein product is CASSSVNTGELFF.

This chain joins TRBV6-5 and TRBJ1-1; D gene unclear. The CDR3 has 13 residues. From germline, CDR1 is MNHEY and CDR2 SVGAGI. Trimming removed 4 bases at V and 1 base at J, with 7 bases between. The CDR3 DNA follows: TGTGCCAGCAGTTCCCGACAGAACACTGAAGCTTTCTTT. The encoded protein is CASSSRQNTEAFF.

The J gene is TRBJ2-3, the V gene TRBV5-6; D is undetermined. Looked up from germline, CDR1 is SGHDT and CDR2 is YYEEEE. The CDR3 runs 14 residues. Trimming cost V 2 bases and J 0 bases, with 7 bases left between them. The CDR3 DNA reads TGTGCCAGCAGCTTCGTACAGAGCACAGATACGCAGTATTTT. Translating gives CASSFVQSTDTQYF.

CDR3: CASSLTGQGETQYF. The CDR3, as DNA: TGTGCCAGCAGCTTGACAGGGCAGGGAGAGACCCAGTACTTC. V and J are TRBV7-2 and TRBJ2-5, with 7 bases aligning to TRBD1. V lost 3 bases and J lost 4; bases outside the gene matches: 5. CDR1 and CDR2 (germline): SGHTA, FQGNSA. The CDR3 loop spans 14 amino acids. The whole variable domain, filled in from reference TRBV7-2 and TRBJ2-5, reads GAGVSQSPSNKVTEKGKDVELRCDPISGHTALYWYRQSLGQGLEFLIYFQGNSAPDKSGLPSDRFSAERTGGSVSTLTIQRTQQEDSAVYLCASSLTGQGETQYFGPGTRLLVL.

The chain uses TRBV2 and TRBJ1-2; 7 positions agree with TRBD1. The CDR3 has 13 residues. Germline CDR1 SNHLY, CDR2 FYNNEI. The V gene end was trimmed by 2 bases and the J gene end by 3 bases; junction bases not matched to a gene: 0. The CDR3 region is CASSEQGDYGYTF. CDR3 coding DNA: TGTGCCAGCAGTGAACAGGGGGACTATGGCTACACCTTC.

The chain combines TRBV7-9 with TRBJ2-1; 14 bases are shared with TRBD2. Trimming removed 5 bases from V and 7 bases from J; junction bases left unmatched: 7. The CDR3 sequence is 16 residues long. Germline V CDR1 and CDR2: SEHNR, FQNEAQ (reference sequence). The CDR3 protein is CASSPRTSGRTNEQFF. The DNA for the CDR3 is TGTGCCAGCAGCCCTCGGACTAGCGGGAGGACGAATGAGCAGTTCTTC. Full variable domain (outside the CDR3, taken from reference TRBV7-9 and TRBJ2-1): DTGVSQNPRHKITKRGQNVTFRCDPISEHNRLYWYRQTLGQGPEFLTYFQNEAQLEKSRLLSDRFSAERPKGSFSTLEIQRTEQGDSAMYLCASSPRTSGRTNEQFFGPGTRLTVL.

This clone appeared a few times. The gene calls are TRBV9 and TRBJ2-1, with 9 bases aligning to TRBD1. V shed 3 bases and J 7 bases; nucleotides not matched to a gene: 11. The CDR3 sequence is 16 residues long. Germline V gene sequence: CDR1 SGDLS, CDR2 YYNGEE. The chain's CDR3 is CASSAGGTGRWNEQFF. The CDR3 DNA follows: TGTGCCAGCAGCGCCGGTGGGACAGGGAGGTGGAATGAGCAGTTCTTC.

V and J are TRBV18 and TRBJ2-1, with 10 bases identical to TRBD2. Germline-derived CDR1 and CDR2 are KGHSH and LQKENI. CDR3 length: 15 amino acids. V lost 3 bases and J lost 4; bases outside the gene matches: 3. Here the CDR3 DNA reads TGTGCCAGCTCACCCTCTAGCGGGGGTTACAATGAGCAGTTCTTC. It specifies CASSPSSGGYNEQFF.

The rearrangement uses TRBV7-9 and TRBJ1-1, with D hard to call. Per the germline V gene, CDR1 is SEHNR and CDR2 is FQNEAQ (reference sequence). The V and J ends lost 0 bases and 6 bases respectively, with 14 bases between them. The CDR3 covers 15 residues. In nucleotides, the CDR3 is TGTGCCAGCAGCTTAGCGGGCAGGCTACCCCCTGAAGCTTTCTTT. Translating it yields CASSLAGRLPPEAFF.

The V gene is TRBV5-1, the J gene TRBJ2-2; the D gene is possibly TRBD1 (5 bases). From germline, CDR1 is SGHRS and CDR2 YFSETQ. With 0 bases removed from V and 6 bases from J, the gap between germline ends came to 6 bases. This CDR3 spans 13 amino acids. CDR3 in amino acids: CASSLEGPGELFF. DNA of the CDR3: TGCGCCAGCAGCTTGGAGGGGCCCGGGGAGCTGTTTTTT.

The chain combines TRBV5-1 with TRBJ1-1; D remains ambiguous. In germline, CDR1 is SGHRS, CDR2 YFSETQ. The CDR3 totals 15 residues. The V and J ends lost 0 bases and 5 bases respectively, with 14 bases between them. The CDR3 nucleotides are TGCGCCAGCAGCTTGGCCGAGGGAGATAGAACTGAAGCTTTCTTT. Translation gives CASSLAEGDRTEAFF. Using reference TRBV5-1 and TRBJ1-1 for the parts outside the CDR3, the full variable domain is KAGVTQTPRYLIKTRGQQVTLSCSPISGHRSVSWYQQTPGQGLQFLFEYFSETQRNKGNFPGRFSGRQFSNSRSEMNVSTLELGDSALYLCASSLAEGDRTEAFFGQGTRLTVV.

The rearrangement joins TRBV28 to TRBJ2-7; possible D gene TRBD2, 6 bases. The germline gives CDR1 MDHEN, CDR2 SYDVKM. The CDR3 is 16 amino acids. V was trimmed by 4 bases and J by 0 bases, leaving 16 bases between them. CDR3 coding DNA: TGTGCCAGCAGTTACTCAATAGCGGTAGACTCCTACGAGCAGTACTTC. Protein sequence: CASSYSIAVDSYEQYF.

The chain has TRBV4-1 and TRBJ2-5; TRBD1 might be the D (7 bases). Germline V gene data show CDR1 as MGHRA and CDR2 as YSYEKL. The CDR3 covers 15 residues. V lost 3 bases and J 4 bases, leaving 15 bases between the germline ends. CDR3 bases: TGCGCCAGCAGCCATCCCTCTCAGGGGGGAGAGACCCAGTACTTC. It is translated as CASSHPSQGGETQYF.

Notes on this clone: Other DNA sequences in the sample encode the same CDR3. CDR3 region: CASSIDRYGYTF. The CDR3 DNA sequence: TGTGCCAGTAGTATCGACAGGTATGGCTACACCTTC. The chain combines TRBV19 with TRBJ1-2; TRBD1 is a possible D gene (6 bases). The germline gives CDR1 LNHDA, CDR2 SQIVND (reference sequence). This CDR3 contains 12 residues. V was clipped by 3 bases and J by 5 bases, with 7 bases between them.

The CDR3 sequence is CASSLDRLGWTEAFF. The CDR3 nucleotides read TGTGCCAGTAGTCTTGACAGGTTGGGGTGGACTGAAGCTTTCTTT. The chain joins TRBV19 to TRBJ1-1, with a weak D call TRBD1 (6 bases). The ends were cut back, 5 bases at V and 5 bases at J, with 18 bases in the middle. CDR1 LNHDA and CDR2 SQIVND come from the germline V gene (reference sequence). The CDR3 spans 15 residues.

V gene TRBV5-1 combines with J gene TRBJ2-1; no clear D. The germline V and J ends were trimmed by 0 bases and 7 bases, with 11 bases remaining between them. Germline V gene sequence: CDR1 SGHRS, CDR2 YFSETQ. The CDR3 spans 14 residues. The DNA for the CDR3 is TGCGCCAGCAGCTTGGCTAGTGCCTCGAATGAGCAGTTCTTC. Amino acid sequence: CASSLASASNEQFF.

The genes are TRBV4-2 and TRBJ2-3; D ambiguous. The germline V gene encodes CDR1 LGHNA and CDR2 YNFKEQ. V lost 4 bases, J lost 5 bases, and 10 bases lay in between. This CDR3 region has 13 residues. This chain's CDR3 is CASSPGSQDTQYF. The CDR3 DNA sequence: TGTGCCAGCAGCCCCGGTTCCCAAGATACGCAGTATTTT.

V is TRBV2 and J is TRBJ1-1; D uncertain. V was trimmed by 6 bases and J by 2 bases, leaving 7 bases between them. Germline-derived CDR1 and CDR2 are SNHLY and FYNNEI. The CDR3 has 12 amino acids. The CDR3 loop reads CASRRLNTEAFF. The CDR3 DNA is TGTGCCAGCAGAAGACTAAACACTGAAGCTTTCTTT.